This T cell receptor (beta chain) was recovered during a study of T-cell memory formation after mild COVID-19. Turning to the study itself: Across donors, TCR clusters were largely donor specific. Study outcomes and limitations: Later expanders leaned CD4+, whereas day 15 to 85 contracting clones were balanced CD4/CD8. Several responding clones turned up in pre-infection memory, indicating that cross-reactive memory may have taken part.

TCRdb independently ran MiXCR on the 5' RACE reads; one entry per CDR3 protein. This sample has 500,000 to 650,000 distinct CDR3 sequences, with approximately 21% found just once. This clonotype occurred a few times. Its antigen is as yet unknown. The CDR3 length is 16 residues. V was cut by 4 bases and J by 3 bases, with 16 bases left in between. Material for sequencing was PBMCs or a T cell subset sorted from them (not recorded which). The TCR originated in an adult woman who had mild COVID-19 (a few samples of this study predate the infection). Cell type and time point are not known. The V gene is TRBV12-3 or TRBV12-4, the J gene TRBJ2-1; possibly TRBD2 for D (6 bases). The CDR3 loop is CASSSPTGEGYNEQFF. The DNA for the CDR3 is TGTGCCAGCAGTTCCCCCACGGGAGAGGGCTACAATGAGCAGTTCTTC.